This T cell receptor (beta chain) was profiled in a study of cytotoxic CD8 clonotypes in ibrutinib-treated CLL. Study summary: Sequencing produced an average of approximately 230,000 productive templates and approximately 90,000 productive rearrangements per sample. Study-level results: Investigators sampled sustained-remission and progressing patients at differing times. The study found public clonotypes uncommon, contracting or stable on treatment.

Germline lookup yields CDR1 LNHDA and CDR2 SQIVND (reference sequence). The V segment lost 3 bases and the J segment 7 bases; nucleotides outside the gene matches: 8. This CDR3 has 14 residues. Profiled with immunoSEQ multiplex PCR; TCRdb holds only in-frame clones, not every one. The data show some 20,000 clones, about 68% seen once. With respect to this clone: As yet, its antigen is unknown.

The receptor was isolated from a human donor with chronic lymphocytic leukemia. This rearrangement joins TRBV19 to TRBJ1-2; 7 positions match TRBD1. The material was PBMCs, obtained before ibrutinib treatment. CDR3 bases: TGTGCCAGTAGTATTGGGAGGGGGCGCGGTGGCTACACCTTC. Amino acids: CASSIGRGRGGYTF.